A selection of T cell receptor beta chains follows, all from one sample in a study of T cell repertoires in cytomegalovirus infection. Their target antigens are unknown. TCRdb re-called the reads through MiXCR, storing one row per CDR3 protein. The data contain about 770,000 distinct CDR3 sequences, 25% to 35% of them singletons. The sample consisted of cultured CD8+ T cells from PBMCs, taken from culture after CMV antigen stimulation. These receptors were obtained from a human donor in good health (CMV status not recorded). Some clones in this sample may be carry-over from other donors' samples. CDR3s include the opening cysteine and the closing phenylalanine or tryptophan. The D gene is left open where the match is weak. The size entry is marked missing in some rows and otherwise reads once, few, many or a size class.

TRBJ2-5 TRBV7-2 NA few TGTGCCAGCAGCCACGTTGACACGTCCTGGACCCAGTACTTC CASSHVDTSWTQYF
TRBJ1-2 TRBV4-1 NA NA TGCGCCAGCAGCCAAGATTATCAGACCTATGGCTACACCTTC CASSQDYQTYGYTF
TRBJ1-2 TRBV7-9 NA NA TGTGCCAGCAGCTCCCCCTCCACGGACTTTAACTATGGCTACACCTTC CASSSPSTDFNYGYTF
TRBJ1-2 TRBV7-9 NA few TGTGCCAGCTTTCCCCCCGGGTCGGGACATGGCTACACCTTC CASFPPGSGHGYTF
TRBJ2-1 TRBV24-1 TRBD1 few TGTGCCACCAGTGATTTAGACAGGGGAAATGAGCAGTTCTTC CATSDLDRGNEQFF
TRBJ1-2 TRBV5-6 TRBD1 few TGTGCCAGCAGCACCGGGACAGGGTTCTACGGCTACACCTTC CASSTGTGFYGYTF
TRBJ2-2 TRBV7-7 NA NA TGTGCTAGCAGCGACCGTAGGGCCGCCGGGGAGCTGTTTTTT CASSDRRAAGELFF
TRBJ1-5 TRBV12-3/TRBV12-4 NA once TGTGCCAGCAGTTTAGAAGACCACTCTTATAGCAATCAGCCCCAGCATTTT CASSLEDHSYSNQPQHF
TRBJ2-1 TRBV7-6 NA NA TGTGCCAGCTTGCCCCCCCGACTGAGCTACAATGAGCAGTTCTTC CASLPPRLSYNEQFF
TRBJ1-5 TRBV2 NA NA TGTGCCAGCAGTGACGGGGGGCCTAGCAATCAGCCCCAGCATTTT CASSDGGPSNQPQHF
TRBJ1-2 TRBV7-6 TRBD1 NA TGTGCCAGCAGCTCGAGGACAGGGCTTTCTAACTATGGCTACACCTTC CASSSRTGLSNYGYTF
TRBJ2-4 TRBV27 NA few TGTGCCAGCAGTTTAAGTGCCGTAGGGTTTGACAAAAACATTCAGTACTTC CASSLSAVGFDKNIQYF
TRBJ1-1 TRBV28 TRBD1 NA TGTGCCAGCAAAACAGGGGGCTTTGAAGCTTTCTTT CASKTGGFEAFF
TRBJ2-5 TRBV7-8 NA NA TGTGCCAGCAGCTCAACTCACAGGGTTCAAGAGACCCAGTACTTC CASSSTHRVQETQYF
TRBJ2-3 TRBV4-1 TRBD2 NA TGTGCCAGCCTCGGCCCCAGCGGGGGATCTTTCACAGATACGCAGTATTTT CASLGPSGGSFTDTQYF
TRBJ1-5 TRBV27 TRBD1 few TGTGCCAGCAGTACAGGGGGCTTGCCCCAGCATTTT CASSTGGLPQHF
TRBJ1-1 TRBV7-9 NA few TGTGCCAGCGCGGGAGACGGCTACGAAGCTTTCTTT CASAGDGYEAFF
TRBJ2-7 TRBV19 NA NA TGTGCCAGTAGTGCGGCAGGGCCCTACGAACAGTACTTC CASSAAGPYEQYF
TRBJ2-7 TRBV10-1 NA NA TGCGCCAGCAGTGACTCCTTCAGCGAGCAGTACTTC CASSDSFSEQYF
TRBJ1-1 TRBV7-2 TRBD1 few TGTGCCAGCAGCGCTCCGGGACAGGGGAACACTGAAGCTTTCTTT CASSAPGQGNTEAFF
TRBJ2-2 TRBV4-2 TRBD2 NA TGTGCCAGCAGCCAAGAATGGGGGGGGGACACCGGGGAGCTGTTTTTT CASSQEWGGDTGELFF
TRBJ2-7 TRBV4-1 NA NA TGTGCCAGCAGCCAAGAGGGAACTTCCTACGAGCAGTACTTC CASSQEGTSYEQYF
TRBJ1-2 TRBV7-9 TRBD1 NA TGTGCCAGCAGCTCACGTACTGACAGGGGTTACGGCTACACCTTC CASSSRTDRGYGYTF
TRBJ1-5 TRBV2 NA NA TGTGCCAGCAGTAAGAGACTCCTTAGCAATCAGCCCCAGCATTTT CASSKRLLSNQPQHF
TRBJ2-1 TRBV15 NA NA TGTGCCACCAGCAGAGAAACAGGGCTGTTTAATGAGCAGTTCTTC CATSRETGLFNEQFF
TRBJ2-2 TRBV19 NA NA TGTGCCAGTAGTATGTCCTATTTCACCCGGGAGCTGTTTTTT CASSMSYFTRELFF
TRBJ2-1 TRBV6-1 TRBD1 NA TGTGCCAGCAGTGATTATGGACAGGGGGCCGGACATGAGCAGTTCTTC CASSDYGQGAGHEQFF
TRBJ1-2 TRBV19 TRBD1 few TGTGCCAGTAACCCCCCGACAGGGGTGTTAGGAGGCTACACCTTC CASNPPTGVLGGYTF
TRBJ2-3 TRBV6-5 NA NA TGTGCCAGCAGTTACGTAGGGGCGCAAAAAGATACGCAGTATTTT CASSYVGAQKDTQYF
TRBJ2-1 TRBV7-9 TRBD2 few TGTGCCAGCAGCCGGACTAGCGGGGGGGATGAGCAGTTCTTC CASSRTSGGDEQFF
TRBJ1-5 TRBV19 TRBD1 few TGTGCCAGTAGACTTCGGCAGGGGGCGATTCAGCCCCAGCATTTT CASRLRQGAIQPQHF
TRBJ2-3 TRBV2 NA NA TGTTCAACAGCAGTGAAAATCTGGTATTTT CSTAVKIWYF
TRBJ1-1 TRBV6-1 TRBD1 few TGTGCCAGCAGGACCGGGACAGCGAACACTGAAGCTTTCTTT CASRTGTANTEAFF
TRBJ2-3 TRBV3-1 TRBD2 NA TGTGCCAGCAGCCATTGGACTAGCGGGTTTGAGCGCCGCACAGATACGCAGTATTTT CASSHWTSGFERRTDTQYF
TRBJ1-2 TRBV6-2/TRBV6-3 NA few TGTGCCAGCAGAAACAGGACCCAGTTGCTCTATGGCTACACCTTC CASRNRTQLLYGYTF
TRBJ2-7 TRBV7-9 NA few TGTGCCAGCAGCTCGTCAGCGGACAGAACCTACGAGCAGTACTTC CASSSSADRTYEQYF
TRBJ1-1 TRBV6-6 NA NA TGTGCCAGCAGGGTAGGACCGAACACTGAAGCTTTCTTT CASRVGPNTEAFF
TRBJ2-3 TRBV27 NA few TGTGCCAGCAGTTCGGCCCCAGATACGCAGTATTTT CASSSAPDTQYF
TRBJ2-1 TRBV27 NA few TGTGCCAGCAGTTCCCCGTCAGGGGACCCTTACAATGAGCAGTTCTTC CASSSPSGDPYNEQFF
TRBJ2-5 TRBV5-4 TRBD2 NA TGTGCCAGCAGCTTGGATCAGCGGGACGTGGAGACCCAGTACTTC CASSLDQRDVETQYF
TRBJ1-6 TRBV6-2/TRBV6-3 NA few TGTGCCAGCAGCGGCGGCCTACCACTCCACTTT CASSGGLPLHF
TRBJ1-5 TRBV12-3/TRBV12-4 NA NA TGTGCCAGCAGTCAGGACGGTTACAATCAGCCCCAGCATTTT CASSQDGYNQPQHF
TRBJ1-1 TRBV7-3 NA few TGTGCCAGCAGCTTAAACCCGGGGATCCGGGGGAACACTGAAGCTTTCTTT CASSLNPGIRGNTEAFF
TRBJ2-5 TRBV6-8 TRBD1 few TGTGCCAGCAGCCACTGGGACAGGGAGTCGGAGACCCAGTACTTC CASSHWDRESETQYF
TRBJ1-3 TRBV5-4 NA few TGTGCCAGCAGCTTGGGAGCCACCATATATTTT CASSLGATIYF
TRBJ1-2 TRBV4-1 TRBD1 few TGCGCCAGCAGCCAAGATCCTGGACAGGCCAACTTTGGCTACACCTTC CASSQDPGQANFGYTF
TRBJ1-2 TRBV7-8 TRBD1 many TGTGCCAGCAGCTTAGAGACAGGGGGCTACTATGGCTACACCTTC CASSLETGGYYGYTF
TRBJ2-1 TRBV5-5 TRBD2 many TGTGCCAGCAGCTTGGAGCGGGGGTGGCCTGAGCAGTTCTTC CASSLERGWPEQFF
TRBJ1-2 TRBV6-6 NA few TGTGCCAGCACCCCATTGGGAGGCGGCTATGGCTACACCTTC CASTPLGGGYGYTF
TRBJ2-1 TRBV3-1 NA NA TGTGCCAGCAGCCAACCGGGGGCCTCAGATGAGCAGTTCTTC CASSQPGASDEQFF
TRBJ1-2 TRBV12-3/TRBV12-4 NA few TGTGCCATCGGGACATTCTATGGCTACACCTTC CAIGTFYGYTF
TRBJ1-5 TRBV7-8 TRBD1 NA TGTGCCAGCAGCCCAGGGACAGGGGGAATTTCCGGCAATCAGCCCCAGCATTTT CASSPGTGGISGNQPQHF
TRBJ2-5 TRBV7-9 NA few TGTGCCAGCAGTTTCCTCTCCTGGGACCTCTCTGGAGAGACCCAGTACTTC CASSFLSWDLSGETQYF
TRBJ2-1 TRBV27 NA few TGTGCCAGCAGTCGGATGAGCGCCCACTCCTACAATGAGCAGTTCTTC CASSRMSAHSYNEQFF
TRBJ2-1 TRBV12-3/TRBV12-4 NA NA TGTGCCAGCAGCCTTTATGAGCGCCAGATAGGGAATGAGCAGTTCTTC CASSLYERQIGNEQFF
TRBJ1-1 TRBV6-5 NA NA TGTGCCAGCAGTTACTGGGGGGGAGGGAACACTGAAGCTTTCTTT CASSYWGGGNTEAFF
TRBJ2-2 TRBV6-5 NA few TGTGCCAGCAGTTACAGTCTCAGTCCGGCCACCGGGGAGCTGTTTTTT CASSYSLSPATGELFF
TRBJ2-3 TRBV7-3 TRBD2 many TGTGCCAGCAGCTTAAAAGGACTAGCCTTCGTCACAGATACGCAGTATTTT CASSLKGLAFVTDTQYF
TRBJ2-1 TRBV23-1 TRBD1 NA TGCGCCAGCCTCCACAGGGGGGTCAATGAGCAGTTCTTC CASLHRGVNEQFF
TRBJ1-1 TRBV9 NA NA TGTGCCAGCAGCACGAGTCTAGGGGGAGATGGGCACACTGAAGCTTTCTTT CASSTSLGGDGHTEAFF